This TCR beta chain was retrieved from a study of T cells in Graves' hyperthyroidism and ophthalmopathy. The CDR3 extends over 13 amino acids. Germline CDR1 and CDR2: SGHNT and YENEEA. V gave up 5 bases and J gave up 5 bases, with 9 bases separating them. This clonotype was observed many times. Researchers took RNA transcripts and amplified the TCR beta CDR3 regions from them. Primed by the HTBI set, a first-round RT-PCR was run on the TCR CDR3. TCRdb re-derived calls from the multiplex PCR reads in MiXCR, one entry per CDR3 protein. Altogether roughly 93,000 distinct CDR3 sequences are present, approximately 42% being singletons, with the ten largest covering about 10%.

The chain recombines TRBV11-3 with TRBJ2-2; D gene unclear. This receptor was identified in a woman in her twenties or thirties with Graves' hyperthyroidism. Sequenced sample: peripheral blood or thyroid tissue (not recorded which). The CDR3 loop reads CASSPKTTGELFF. DNA of the CDR3: TGTGCCAGCAGCCCTAAGACGACCGGGGAGCTGTTTTTT.